This T cell receptor (beta chain) was identified in a study of somatic mutations in cytotoxic T cells in rheumatoid arthritis. This clone was observed a handful of times. This CDR3 contains 15 residues. Germline-derived CDR1 and CDR2 are SGHTA and FQGNSA. V was trimmed by 5 bases and J by 5 bases, leaving 19 bases between them. Sequencing was performed with immunoSEQ multiplex PCR; in TCRdb, only in-frame clones are kept and a portion is missing. Here the sample spans approximately 15,000 clones, around four fifths being singletons. The receptor comes from an adult with rheumatoid arthritis. The rearrangement joins TRBV7-2 to TRBJ2-7; perhaps D is TRBD1 or TRBD2 (5 bases each). The sequencing sample was made of CD8+ T cells sorted from blood. CDR3 in DNA: TGTGCCAGCAGCCGCGGGTGGGGCCGGGAAGACGAGCAGTACTTC. Protein: CASSRGWGREDEQYF. The whole variable domain, filled in from reference TRBV7-2 and TRBJ2-7, reads GAGVSQSPSNKVTEKGKDVELRCDPISGHTALYWYRQSLGQGLEFLIYFQGNSAPDKSGLPSDRFSAERTGGSVSTLTIQRTQQEDSAVYLCASSRGWGREDEQYFGPGTRLTVT.